Listed below are T cell receptor beta chains from one sample, sequenced in a study of blood T cell repertoires in COVID-19. Sequenced by immunoSEQ multiplex PCR; TCRdb stores in-frame clones only, minus some. The sample includes some 200,000 clones, around 84% of them seen just once. Sequencing was done on a sample of peripheral blood. The receptor set was obtained from a man in his fifties with active or convalescent COVID-19. Each CDR3 is given with its conserved first and last residue. The order of the fields is CDR3 DNA, CDR3 protein, clone size, D gene, V gene, J gene. D genes are given only for firm matches. Clone size appears in some rows only: once, few, many, or a class for an expanded clone.

cdr3_nt: TGTGCCAGCACTTCCCTCTCGAGCTACGAGCAGTACTTC
cdr3_aa: CASTSLSSYEQYF
clone_size: .
d_call: .
v_call: TRBV28
j_call: TRBJ2-7

cdr3_nt: TGCGCCAGCAGCCAAGGGGACACTAGGGGCCCCGGGGAGCTGTTTTTT
cdr3_aa: CASSQGDTRGPGELFF
clone_size: few
d_call: .
v_call: TRBV4-1
j_call: TRBJ2-2

cdr3_nt: TGTGCCAGCAGCCACGGGAACACTGAAGCTTTCTTT
cdr3_aa: CASSHGNTEAFF
clone_size: once
d_call: .
v_call: TRBV14
j_call: TRBJ1-1

cdr3_nt: TGTGCCAGCAGCCAAGGTTTCAACAGGGGACCTACTGAAGCTTTCTTT
cdr3_aa: CASSQGFNRGPTEAFF
clone_size: .
d_call: TRBD1
v_call: TRBV3-1/TRBV3-2
j_call: TRBJ1-1

cdr3_nt: TGTGCCAGCAGTTACTCGACTGGTAGAGGGACCCAGTACTTC
cdr3_aa: CASSYSTGRGTQYF
clone_size: few
d_call: .
v_call: TRBV6-5
j_call: TRBJ2-5

cdr3_nt: TGTGCCAGCTCACCGACGGCCAGAGGGCTGCCGAAAACTGAAGCTTTCTTT
cdr3_aa: CASSPTARGLPKTEAFF
clone_size: few
d_call: .
v_call: TRBV18
j_call: TRBJ1-1

cdr3_nt: TGTGCCAGCAGCGTAGGAGAGGGAAGGGCAACTAATAAAAAACTGTTTTTT
cdr3_aa: CASSVGEGRATNKKLFF
clone_size: .
d_call: .
v_call: TRBV9
j_call: TRBJ1-4

cdr3_nt: TGTGCCAGCAATGGCGGGAGGGCCTTCGAGCAGTACTTC
cdr3_aa: CASNGGRAFEQYF
clone_size: .
d_call: TRBD2
v_call: TRBV28
j_call: TRBJ2-7

cdr3_nt: TGTGCCAGCAGTTTATGGGCTAGCGGGAGGGAGGCAGATACGCAGTATTTT
cdr3_aa: CASSLWASGREADTQYF
clone_size: .
d_call: TRBD2
v_call: TRBV27
j_call: TRBJ2-3

cdr3_nt: TGTGCCAGTAGTATGGGACTGAACCGAGTGAACACTGAAGCTTTCTTT
cdr3_aa: CASSMGLNRVNTEAFF
clone_size: .
d_call: .
v_call: TRBV19
j_call: TRBJ1-1

cdr3_nt: TGTGCCAGCAGCTTTATGGGAGTCGGCTACACCTTC
cdr3_aa: CASSFMGVGYTF
clone_size: .
d_call: .
v_call: TRBV7-2
j_call: TRBJ1-2

cdr3_nt: TGTGCCAGCAGCCCAGGACAGCGGGAGCACCGGGGAGCTGTTTTT
cdr3_aa: CASSPGQREHRGAVF
clone_size: .
d_call: TRBD2
v_call: TRBV28
j_call: TRBJ2-2

cdr3_nt: TGTGCCAGCAGCTTTATGGGGGCTGGGAACACTGAAGCTTTCTTT
cdr3_aa: CASSFMGAGNTEAFF
clone_size: .
d_call: .
v_call: TRBV7-8
j_call: TRBJ1-1

cdr3_nt: TGTGCCACCAGGACAGGGGGCCTACTAGCCAAAAACATTCAGTACTTC
cdr3_aa: CATRTGGLLAKNIQYF
clone_size: .
d_call: TRBD1
v_call: TRBV15
j_call: TRBJ2-4

cdr3_nt: TGTGCCAGTAGTTTCGGGACAGGCCAAATCTTTGAAGCTTTCTTT
cdr3_aa: CASSFGTGQIFEAFF
clone_size: once
d_call: TRBD1
v_call: TRBV19
j_call: TRBJ1-1

cdr3_nt: TGTGCCAGCACCGGACCGCCGGGACAGGGATTGCATGGCTATGGCTACACCTTC
cdr3_aa: CASTGPPGQGLHGYGYTF
clone_size: .
d_call: TRBD1
v_call: TRBV28
j_call: TRBJ1-2

cdr3_nt: TGTGCCAGCAGCCCTTACCCGGGACAGGACACCTCTGGGGCCAACGTCCTGACTTTC
cdr3_aa: CASSPYPGQDTSGANVLTF
clone_size: .
d_call: TRBD1
v_call: TRBV4-2
j_call: TRBJ2-6

cdr3_nt: TGTGCCAGCAGCGCGGGAATGGGGACAGATACGCAGTATTTT
cdr3_aa: CASSAGMGTDTQYF
clone_size: few
d_call: .
v_call: TRBV5-4
j_call: TRBJ2-3

cdr3_nt: TGTGCCAGCAGTTTACACCGCGGGCCTAACGACGAGATTTTT
cdr3_aa: CASSLHRGPNDEIF
clone_size: many
d_call: .
v_call: TRBV28
j_call: TRBJ2-3